This note documents a single TCR beta chain sequence. This clonotype was seen many times. Which antigen it targets is not known. Base quality data are lacking; no much larger clone is found one base away. From a lookup of the germline V gene, CDR1 and CDR2 are SGHRS and YFSETQ. The V and J ends are trimmed by 0 bases and 5 bases, leaving 15 bases between them. Including cysteine and phenylalanine, the CDR3 has 16 amino acids. Only CDR3 DNA remains: 48 bases, in frame from the first base. This entry comes from a study of CD8 T cells in ankylosing spondylitis (dated by TCRdb to the late 2010s). About the study as a whole: T cell receptor beta repertoires were profiled in healthy donors and ankylosing spondylitis patients so that disease-linked TCR variants could be found. The whole study cohort included about a hundred healthy donors and around 25 ankylosing spondylitis patients. Peripheral blood was sampled, and synovial fluid was also collected from ankylosing spondylitis patients.

General study outcomes and caveats: The disease-linked clones were reported as significantly enriched in matched synovial fluid samples from ankylosing spondylitis patients. A CD8+ phenotype was shown by the disease-linked clones, which were found at relatively low frequencies in peripheral blood. Some motif variants were previously reported in synovial fluid and blood of reactive arthritis patients, suggesting common disease-initiation mechanisms. Blood from ankylosing spondylitis patients appeared to be characterized by a TCR beta motif made up of several highly homologous amino acid variants.

These reads were obtained on an Illumina HiSeq 2500. TCR beta libraries were prepared by quantitative 5'-RACE with molecular barcodes. Concerning the study's data processing: Disease-linked TCR variants were identified with a new computational method built on a probabilistic model of VDJ rearrangement. The public reads were reprocessed in TCRdb via fastp at Q25 and MiXCR, keeping in-frame beta chains. When rows share a CDR3 protein, they turn into one entry using the most common DNA and genes. TCRdb, not the original authors, processed these V and J calls. Recorded for this sample are under 300,000 distinct CDR3 sequences; about 10% of them occurred a single time. The top ten constitute 6% to 8% of the sample.

The receptor comes from a male donor with ankylosing spondylitis or in good health (not recorded which). The chain is encoded by TRBV5-1 joined to TRBJ2-1, with a tentative D gene TRBD1 over 6 matching bases. Sequencing was done on a sample of blood, either unsorted or a sorted T cell fraction (not recorded which). DNA sequence: TGCGCCAGCAGCTTGGGTTACGGACAGAATAACAATGAGCAGTTCTTC. This encodes CASSLGYGQNNNEQFF.